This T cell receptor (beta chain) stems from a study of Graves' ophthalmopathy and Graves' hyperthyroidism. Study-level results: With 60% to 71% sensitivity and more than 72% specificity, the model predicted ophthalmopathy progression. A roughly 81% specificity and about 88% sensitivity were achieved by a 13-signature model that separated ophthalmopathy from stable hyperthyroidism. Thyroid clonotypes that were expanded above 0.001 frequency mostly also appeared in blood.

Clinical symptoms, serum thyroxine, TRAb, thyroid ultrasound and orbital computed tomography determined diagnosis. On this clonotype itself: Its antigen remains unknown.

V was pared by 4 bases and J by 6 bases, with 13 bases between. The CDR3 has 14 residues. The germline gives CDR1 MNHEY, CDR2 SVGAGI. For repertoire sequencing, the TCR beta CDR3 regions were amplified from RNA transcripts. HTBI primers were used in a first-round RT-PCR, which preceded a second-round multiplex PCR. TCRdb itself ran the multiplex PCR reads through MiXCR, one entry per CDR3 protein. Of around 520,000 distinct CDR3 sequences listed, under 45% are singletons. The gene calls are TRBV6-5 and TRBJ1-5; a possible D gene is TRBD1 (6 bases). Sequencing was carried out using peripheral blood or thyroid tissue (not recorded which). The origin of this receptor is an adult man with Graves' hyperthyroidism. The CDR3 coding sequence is TGTGCCAGCAGTTCCGAGGGGGGTCTTCAGCCCCAGCATTTT. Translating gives CASSSEGGLQPQHF.